This TCR beta chain was sequenced in a study of early T cells in non-severe SARS-CoV-2 infection. The CDR3 spans 15 residues. In germline, CDR1 is SNHLY, CDR2 FYNNEI. The V and J ends lost 8 bases and 4 bases respectively, with 17 bases between them. Via MiXCR, TCRdb re-called the 5' RACE reads, giving one row per CDR3 protein. This sample has fewer than 75,000 distinct CDR3 sequences, with around 19% found just once. The sequenced sample was whole blood, obtained at baseline. V gene TRBV2 combines with J gene TRBJ1-4, with a tentative D call TRBD1 (5 bases). The sequence came from an adult who was a healthcare worker with PCR-confirmed SARS-CoV-2 infection or an uninfected control (not recorded which). The CDR3 reads CASGQPGTGNEKLFF. Here the CDR3 DNA reads TGTGCCAGCGGGCAGCCCGGGACGGGTAATGAAAAACTGTTTTTT.